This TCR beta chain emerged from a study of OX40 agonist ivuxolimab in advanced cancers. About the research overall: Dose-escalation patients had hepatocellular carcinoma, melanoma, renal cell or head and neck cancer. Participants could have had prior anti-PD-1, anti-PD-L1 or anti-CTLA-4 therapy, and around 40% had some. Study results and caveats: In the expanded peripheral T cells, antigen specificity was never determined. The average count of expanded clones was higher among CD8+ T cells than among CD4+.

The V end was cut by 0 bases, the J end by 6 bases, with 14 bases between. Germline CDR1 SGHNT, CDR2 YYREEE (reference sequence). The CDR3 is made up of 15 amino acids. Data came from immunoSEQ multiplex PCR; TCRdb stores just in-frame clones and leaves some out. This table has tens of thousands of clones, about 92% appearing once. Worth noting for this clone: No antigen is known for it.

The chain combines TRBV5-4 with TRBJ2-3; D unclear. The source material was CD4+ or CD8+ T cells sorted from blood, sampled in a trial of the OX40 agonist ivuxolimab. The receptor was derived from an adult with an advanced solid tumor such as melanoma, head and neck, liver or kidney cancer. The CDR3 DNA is TGTGCCAGCAGCTTGGTTGGAACCCCCGGGGATACGCAGTATTTT. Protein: CASSLVGTPGDTQYF.